The entry below gives a single T cell receptor beta chain sequence along with its context. The antigen remains unidentified. Per-sample PBMC isolation yielded at least 6 million cells. The sample is drawn from a study of blood T cells in healthy people across ages. Study-wide points: The long-lived group displayed more naive CD4+ cells, plus higher diversity, than the aged donors did.

Germline V gives CDR1 MGHRA, CDR2 YSYEKL. J lost 3 bases, V lost 2 bases, and 3 bases had no gene match. There are 15 residues in the CDR3. With a J-beta primer mix and a sample-barcoded 5' primer, a second PCR ran about 6 to 11 cycles. Every cDNA molecule carried a tag from a template-switch adaptor bearing 12 random nucleotides. MiXCR, run by TCRdb on the 5' RACE reads, gives a single entry per CDR3 protein. The sample records over 500,000 distinct CDR3 sequences, around 52% being singletons. Sequencing used blood. The V and J genes are TRBV4-1 and TRBJ2-2; 7 bases align to TRBD2. The sequence was collected from a woman of 80 years or more in good health. The CDR3 region has the DNA TGCGCCAGCAGCCAACCAGGACTAGACACCGGGGAGCTGTTTTTT. This translates into CASSQPGLDTGELFF.